These 25 T cell receptor beta chains originate from one sample sequenced in a study of cytotoxic CD8 clonotypes in ibrutinib-treated CLL. Profiling relied on immunoSEQ multiplex PCR, and the TCRdb table lists in-frame clones only, not all of them. The data show over 110,000 clones, approximately 90% seen once. This sample comprised PBMCs, obtained after 12 months of ibrutinib treatment. These receptors originate from a human donor with chronic lymphocytic leukemia.

V is TRBV7-2 and J is TRBJ1-5; D remains ambiguous. Germline V gives CDR1 SGHTA, CDR2 FQGNSA. Trimming stripped 1 base from V and 0 bases from J, with 4 bases between. The CDR3 has 14 amino acids. In DNA form, the CDR3 reads TGTGCCAGCAGCTTAGGGCTTAGCAATCAGCCCCAGCATTTT. Protein: CASSLGLSNQPQHF.

The chain combines TRBV9 with TRBJ2-1, with a weak D call TRBD1 (6 bases). The CDR3 totals 15 residues. The V and J ends lost 1 base and 2 bases respectively, with 10 bases between them. The germline gives CDR1 SGDLS, CDR2 YYNGEE. The CDR3 sequence is CASSVNGDTYNEQFF. The CDR3 DNA reads as TGTGCCAGCAGCGTAAACGGGGACACCTACAATGAGCAGTTCTTC.

This sequence joins TRBV7-3 and TRBJ2-3; TRBD2 agrees at 7 bases. Germline CDR1 and CDR2: SGHTA and FQGTGA. The CDR3 runs to 15 residues. V lost 0 bases to trimming and J lost 4 bases; unmatched junction nucleotides: 4. CDR3 DNA sequence: TGTGCCAGCAGCTTAACGGGAGGGCCCCCAGATACGCAGTATTTT. Protein: CASSLTGGPPDTQYF.

V is TRBV14 and J is TRBJ2-3; no firm D call. This CDR3 has 13 amino acids. Germline assignment: CDR1 SGHDN and CDR2 FVKESK. The ends were cut back, 4 bases at V and 6 bases at J, with 11 bases in the middle. CDR3 loop: CASSPSLYDTQYF. Written as DNA, the CDR3 is TGTGCCAGCAGCCCGAGCTTATACGATACGCAGTATTTT.

The J gene is TRBJ1-3, the V gene TRBV28, with D perhaps TRBD1 (5 bases). Trimming left V 3 bases short and J 4 bases short, with 10 bases between. The CDR3 has 14 residues. Germline V gene data show CDR1 as MDHEN and CDR2 as SYDVKM. The CDR3 sequence is CASSFRGAGNTIYF. In nucleotides, the CDR3 is TGTGCCAGCAGTTTTAGAGGGGCCGGAAACACCATATATTTT. Together with reference TRBV28 and TRBJ1-3, the CDR3 gives the full variable domain: DVKVTQSSRYLVKRTGEKVFLECVQDMDHENMFWYRQDPGLGLRLIYFSYDVKMKEKGDIPEGYSVSREKKERFSLILESASTNQTSMYLCASSFRGAGNTIYFGEGSWLTVV.

The genes are TRBV5-6 and TRBJ2-1; no firm D call. The V end was cut by 1 base, the J end by 10 bases, with 6 bases between. Germline CDR1 is SGHDT and CDR2 is YYEEEE. The CDR3 sequence is 11 residues long. The CDR3 sequence: CASSLSEEQFF. The CDR3 DNA reads TGTGCCAGCAGCTTGAGTGAGGAGCAGTTCTTC. The full variable domain, completed using reference TRBV5-6 and TRBJ2-1, is DAGVTQSPTHLIKTRGQQVTLRCSPKSGHDTVSWYQQALGQGPQFIFQYYEEEERQRGNFPDRFSGHQFPNYSSELNVNALLLGDSALYLCASSLSEEQFFGPGTRLTVL.

V gene TRBV14 combines with J gene TRBJ2-1; D is possibly TRBD2 (6 bases). CDR1 is SGHDN and CDR2 is FVKESK in the germline V gene. The CDR3 contains 11 residues. V shed 4 bases and J shed 14 bases, with 12 bases lying between them. The CDR3 DNA is TGTGCCAGCAGCCTAGGAGGGATCAAGTTCTTC. It yields the protein CASSLGGIKFF.

V gene TRBV2 combines with J gene TRBJ1-2; weak D call: TRBD1 (6 bases). This CDR3 has 16 residues. Germline V CDR1 and CDR2: SNHLY, FYNNEI. With 1 base removed from V and 7 bases from J, the gap between germline ends came to 19 bases. Here the CDR3 DNA reads TGTGCCAGCAGTGAAGACTTAGGGACAACGTCTATTGGCTACACCTTC. Protein product: CASSEDLGTTSIGYTF.

The chain joins TRBV9 to TRBJ2-1, with D unresolved. The CDR3 loop spans 15 amino acids. V was shortened by 0 bases and J by 0 bases, with 7 bases between the two germline ends. The germline V gene encodes CDR1 SGDLS and CDR2 YYNGEE. The DNA of the CDR3 is TGTGCCAGCAGCGTAGAGGCCTCCTCCTACAATGAGCAGTTCTTC. As protein: CASSVEASSYNEQFF.

V and J are TRBV7-3 and TRBJ1-3; D not certain. Trimming shortened V by 5 bases and J by 4 bases, and 12 bases separated the two germline ends. Germline loops: CDR1 SGHTA, CDR2 FQGTGA. The CDR3 length is 14 residues. CDR3 loop: CASSTHRSGNTIYF. DNA of the CDR3: TGTGCCAGCAGCACGCATCGCTCCGGAAACACCATATATTTT.

J is TRBJ2-2 and V is TRBV2; 9 positions agree with TRBD1. The CDR3 loop spans 16 amino acids. V trimming: 3 bases; J trimming: 2 bases; junction bases outside the gene matches: 4. The germline V gene encodes CDR1 SNHLY and CDR2 FYNNEI. The CDR3 spells CASSEGQGANTGELFF. CDR3 coding DNA: TGTGCCAGCAGTGAGGGACAGGGTGCCAACACCGGGGAGCTGTTTTTT.

The V gene is TRBV28, the J gene TRBJ2-7; possibly TRBD2 for D (5 bases). Trimming cost V 1 base and J 4 bases, with 8 bases left between them. The CDR3 extends over 13 amino acids. The germline V gene has CDR1 MDHEN and CDR2 SYDVKM. In DNA form, the CDR3 reads TGTGCCAGCAGTTTATTGAGGGATTACGAGCAGTACTTC. Translation: CASSLLRDYEQYF.

The V and J genes are TRBV10-3 and TRBJ1-5; D is possibly TRBD1 (5 bases). Trimming cost V 3 bases and J 1 base, with 16 bases left between them. The germline CDR1 and CDR2 sequences are ENHRY and SYGVKD. The CDR3 length is 17 residues. The CDR3 DNA follows: TGTGCCATCAGTGAAAGGGGCTTCGGGGAGAGCAATCAGCCCCAGCATTTT. Amino acid sequence: CAISERGFGESNQPQHF.

The chain employs TRBV19 and TRBJ2-1; D not certain. Germline V lookup: CDR1 LNHDA, CDR2 SQIVND (reference sequence). Between the trimmed V and J ends, which lost 9 bases and 0 bases, there was a span of 9 bases. The CDR3 totals 13 residues. CDR3 in amino acids: CASLGISYNEQFF. The CDR3 nucleotides read TGTGCCAGCCTAGGTATCTCCTACAATGAGCAGTTCTTC.

This clone was seen more than once but under ten times. The CDR3: CASSPLVSEPQHF. The DNA of the CDR3 is TGTGCCAGCTCACCATTGGTCAGCGAGCCCCAGCATTTT. V usage is TRBV18 and J usage is TRBJ1-5; no reliable D call. V was cut by 2 bases and J by 8 bases, with 10 bases left in between. The CDR3 spans 13 residues. The germline CDR1 and CDR2 sequences are KGHSH and LQKENI.

This rearrangement joins TRBV4-2 to TRBJ2-1; D may be TRBD2 (6 bases). V gave up 4 bases and J gave up 7 bases, with 11 bases separating them. Per germline, CDR1 LGHNA and CDR2 YNFKEQ. The CDR3 runs to 13 residues. CDR3 in amino acids: CASSLEGWNEQFF. The CDR3 nucleotides read TGTGCCAGCAGCCTGGAGGGGTGGAATGAGCAGTTCTTC.

CDR3 sequence reads: CASSLWAGANEKLFF. DNA of the CDR3: TGTGCCAGCAGTTTATGGGCAGGGGCTAATGAAAAACTGTTTTTT. The chain carries TRBV28 and TRBJ1-4; possible D gene TRBD1, 6 bases. This CDR3 region has 15 residues. V was shortened by 0 bases and J by 3 bases, with 8 bases between the two germline ends. Looked up from germline, CDR1 is MDHEN and CDR2 is SYDVKM. The full variable domain, its missing parts supplied by reference TRBV28 and TRBJ1-4, is DVKVTQSSRYLVKRTGEKVFLECVQDMDHENMFWYRQDPGLGLRLIYFSYDVKMKEKGDIPEGYSVSREKKERFSLILESASTNQTSMYLCASSLWAGANEKLFFGSGTQLSVL.

The V call is TRBV29-1, the J call TRBJ1-2; perhaps TRBD1 as D (5 bases). CDR3 length equals 14 residues. The V and J ends lost 8 bases and 3 bases respectively, with 19 bases between them. CDR1 and CDR2 from the germline V gene are SQVTM and ANQGSEA. The DNA of the CDR3 is TGCAGCACCGAGGGGACGCGGGGTGACTATGGCTACACCTTC. It codes for CSTEGTRGDYGYTF.

V and J are TRBV7-2 and TRBJ2-1; the D gene is possibly TRBD2 (5 bases). Germline V CDR1 and CDR2: SGHTA, FQGNSA. The CDR3 is 15 residues long. V was trimmed by 1 base and J by 4 bases, leaving 11 bases between them. CDR3 region: CASSLGRTGYNEQFF. The CDR3, as DNA: TGTGCCAGCAGCTTAGGCAGGACGGGGTACAATGAGCAGTTCTTC.

The chain links TRBV7-2 to TRBJ2-7, with D hard to call. CDR1 and CDR2 from the germline V gene are SGHTA and FQGNSA. The CDR3 consists of 15 residues. V shed 1 base and J shed 2 bases, with 12 bases lying between them. The CDR3 region has the DNA TGTGCCAGCAGCTTAGGAAGACTTCCGACCTACGAGCAGTACTTC. Translated, it gives CASSLGRLPTYEQYF.

The chain carries TRBV20-1 and TRBJ2-1; D is uncertain. Trimming removed 6 bases from V and 4 bases from J, with 7 bases in between. Germline CDR1 DFQATT, CDR2 SNEGSKA (reference sequence). The CDR3 loop spans 11 amino acids. The DNA for the CDR3 is TGCAGTGCCCCATGGTACAATGAGCAGTTCTTC. Amino acids: CSAPWYNEQFF.

The CDR3 DNA follows: TGTGCCAGCAGCTTGAAGGGGTCTAGCGGCACTCGCACAGATACGCAGTATTTT. Protein: CASSLKGSSGTRTDTQYF. This rearrangement joins TRBV5-4 to TRBJ2-3; 7 bases are a match to TRBD2. The CDR3 sequence is 18 residues long. J gave up 1 base and V 1 base, and 12 bases lay outside the gene matches. Germline assignment: CDR1 SGHNT and CDR2 YYREEE (reference sequence).

The chain combines TRBV19 with TRBJ2-5, with 10 nucleotides matching TRBD2. Germline CDR1 is LNHDA and CDR2 is SQIVND (reference sequence). The V gene end was trimmed by 4 bases and the J gene end by 4 bases; junction bases not matched to a gene: 12. The CDR3 is 17 residues long. The CDR3 loop is CASSTTAGGPRGETQYF. CDR3 in DNA: TGTGCCAGTAGTACCACAGCGGGAGGGCCTCGGGGAGAGACCCAGTACTTC.

CDR3 amino acids: CASSLLWEPYNEQFF. The CDR3 DNA follows: TGTGCCAGCAGCTTGCTATGGGAACCCTACAATGAGCAGTTCTTC. This chain links TRBV5-8 with TRBJ2-1; D gene uncertain. Germline V gene data show CDR1 as SGHTS and CDR2 as YDEGEE. Trimming left V 1 base short and J 2 bases short, with 10 bases between. The CDR3 runs 15 residues.

This rearrangement joins TRBV5-1 to TRBJ1-4; D not certain. Germline loops: CDR1 SGHRS, CDR2 YFSETQ. V was trimmed by 4 bases and J by 5 bases, leaving 9 bases between them. This CDR3 is built from 13 residues. Written as DNA, the CDR3 is TGCGCCAGCAGCGACACGGGCAATGAAAAACTGTTTTTT. Amino acids: CASSDTGNEKLFF.